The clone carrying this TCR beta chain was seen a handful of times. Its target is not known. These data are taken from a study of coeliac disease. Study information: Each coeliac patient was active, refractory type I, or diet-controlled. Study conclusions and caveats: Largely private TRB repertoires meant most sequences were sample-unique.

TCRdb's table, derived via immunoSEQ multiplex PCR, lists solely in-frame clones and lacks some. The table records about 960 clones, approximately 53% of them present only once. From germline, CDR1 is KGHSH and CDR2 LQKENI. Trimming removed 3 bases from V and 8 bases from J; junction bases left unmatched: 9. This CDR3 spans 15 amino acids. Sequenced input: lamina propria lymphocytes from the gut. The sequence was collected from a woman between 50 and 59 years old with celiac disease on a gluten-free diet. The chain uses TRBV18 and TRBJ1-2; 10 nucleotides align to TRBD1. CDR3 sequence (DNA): TGTGCCAGCTCACCGGGACAGGGGATGATGGGAGGCTACACCTTC. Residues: CASSPGQGMMGGYTF.